The 27 T cell receptor beta chains below were found in one sample sequenced in a study of tumor-infiltrating lymphocytes in primary liver carcinoma. Constant-region priming of roughly 490 ng total RNA yielded TCR beta cDNA. Researchers made the TCR beta libraries by running three nested multiplex PCR rounds with slightly modified ARM-PCR. With TRBV1-TRBV30 forward primers and a C-beta reverse primer, the first two PCR rounds were run for 10 cycles each. TCRdb re-analysed the multiplex PCR reads in MiXCR, keeping a single row per CDR3 protein. The repertoire has tens of thousands of distinct CDR3 sequences, roughly 72% of them found once; the top ten carry roughly 28%. Joint extraction of RNA and DNA used roughly 19-31 mg of bulk tissue that was unsorted. Sequencing was performed on tumor-adjacent normal liver tissue. The source is a man aged 35 to 55 with primary liver carcinoma and hepatitis B virus infection.

About this clonotype: No conserved phenylalanine or tryptophan ends this CDR3, so it is likely a read error. The limits of the CDR3 on the DNA are not certain, so only TCRdb's listed CDR3 is given. The chain recombines TRBV6-1 with TRBJ2-3; TRBD2 reflects the table's D call only, with no check against the DNA. Inclusive of both ends, the CDR3 amounts to 15 amino acids. The germline gives CDR1 MNHNS, CDR2 SASEGT. CDR3 sequence reads: CASSEGLAGSDTQYS.

The chain's CDR3 is CSGAGASILTQYF. The DNA of the CDR3 is TGCAGCGGAGCGGGAGCGTCCATCCTGACGCAGTATTTT. J is TRBJ2-3 and V is TRBV29-1; 8 nucleotides agree with TRBD2. Germline V gives CDR1 SQVTM, CDR2 ANQGSEA. The V gene end was trimmed by 7 bases and the J gene end by 9 bases; junction bases not matched to a gene: 12. CDR3 length equals 13 residues.

With regard to this clonotype: A read error is likely, as this CDR3 ends without the conserved phenylalanine or tryptophan. The rearrangement links TRBV4-1 to TRBJ1-4, with a weak D call TRBD1 (6 bases). The CDR3 has 15 residues. Germline V gene sequence: CDR1 MGHRA, CDR2 YSYEKL. CDR3 bases: TGCATCAGCAGCCAACACAGGGCGATTAATGAAAAACTGTTTCTT. It yields the protein CISSQHRAINEKLFL.

This clonotype has just a few counts. The rearrangement joins TRBV19 to TRBJ2-7; D may be TRBD2 (5 bases). The germline V gene has CDR1 LNHDA and CDR2 SQIVND (reference sequence). V was pared by 8 bases and J by 2 bases, with 10 bases between. This CDR3 region has 12 residues. The CDR3 DNA reads as TGTGCCAGTCTCAGCGGAACCTACGAGCAGTACTTC. Translation gives CASLSGTYEQYF.

The J gene is TRBJ1-5, the V gene TRBV6-5; maybe TRBD1 (5 bases). Germline values: CDR1 MNHEY, CDR2 SVGAGI. This CDR3 has 13 residues. Trimming shortened V by 4 bases and J by 11 bases, and 15 bases separated the two germline ends. The CDR3 here is CASSWRGNQSQHF. In nucleotides, the CDR3 is TGTGCCAGCAGTTGGCGGGGCAACCAGTCCCAGCATTTT.

Note on this clonotype: Because the CDR3 is missing its conserved closing phenylalanine or tryptophan, this is likely a read error. J is TRBJ1-5 and V is TRBV10-3, with unresolved D. CDR1 and CDR2 (germline): ENHRY, SYGVKD. The CDR3 runs 15 residues. The CDR3: CAISDPGLNNQSQHS. CDR3 DNA: TGTGCCATCAGTGATCCCGGACTCAATAATCAGTCCCAGCATTCT.

This clonotype is labeled as medium-sized. V and J are TRBV11-2 and TRBJ2-5; D remains unclear. This CDR3 has 13 residues. CDR1 and CDR2 (germline): SGHAT, FQNNGV. V shed 4 bases and J shed 2 bases, with 8 bases lying between them. In DNA, the CDR3 is TGTGCCAGCAGCTACAATACACAAGAGACCCAGTACTTC. Residues: CASSYNTQETQYF.

This clonotype was counted ten times or more. J is TRBJ2-3 and V is TRBV5-4; D is undetermined. There are 15 residues in the CDR3. Germline V gives CDR1 SGHNT, CDR2 YYREEE (reference sequence). With 4 bases removed from V and 2 bases from J, the gap between germline ends came to 14 bases. The CDR3 nucleotides read TGTGCCAGCAGCCCCCTGAACACGGCCACAGATACGCAGTATTTT. This sequence encodes CASSPLNTATDTQYF.

Concerning this clonotype: Since a much larger clone is just one base distant, this may be a read error. The chain combines TRBV29-1 with TRBJ2-5; the D is unclear. Germline assignment: CDR1 SQVTM and CDR2 ANQGSEA. This CDR3 comprises 12 residues. V lost 6 bases, J lost 5 bases, and 13 bases lay in between. CDR3 protein: CSVLTWMETQYF. In nucleotides, the CDR3 is TGCAGCGTCCTAACATGGATGGAGACCCAGTACTTC. The whole variable domain, filled in from reference TRBV29-1 and TRBJ2-5, reads SAVISQKPSRDICQRGTSLTIQCQVDSQVTMMFWYRQQPGQSLTLIATANQGSEATYESGFVIDKFPISRPNLTFSTLTVSNMSPEDSSIYLCSVLTWMETQYFGPGTRLLVL.

Regarding this clonotype: Because the CDR3 is missing its conserved closing phenylalanine or tryptophan, this is likely a read error. The chain couples TRBV4-3 to TRBJ1-6, with TRBD1 matching over 10 bases. The germline V gene has CDR1 LGHNA and CDR2 YSLEER. The length of the CDR3 is 16 residues. V was pared by 5 bases and J by 7 bases, with 8 bases of the junction left unmatched. Written as DNA, the CDR3 is TGCGCCAGCAGCTCCTGGGACAGGGGAATGAATTCACCCCTCCACTGT. Protein sequence: CASSSWDRGMNSPLHC.

This clonotype was recorded many times. The J gene is TRBJ1-1, the V gene TRBV5-5; D remains unclear. From germline, CDR1 is SGHKS and CDR2 YYEKEE (reference sequence). The CDR3 runs to 15 residues. V was cut by 4 bases and J by 3 bases, with 16 bases left in between. CDR3 amino acids: CASSHEGERYTEAFF. In DNA form, the CDR3 reads TGTGCCAGCAGCCATGAGGGTGAGCGGTACACTGAAGCTTTCTTT.

This clonotype was seen only once. V gene TRBV11-2 combines with J gene TRBJ2-7; 10 bases match TRBD2. CDR3 length: 16 residues. After removal of 11 bases from V and 3 bases from J, the junction contained 16 bases not matched to a gene. CDR1 is SGHAT, CDR2 FQNNGV, per germline. The CDR3: CAGSLNSGGLGYEQYF. CDR3 nucleotide sequence: TGTGCCGGTAGCTTAAATAGCGGGGGGTTAGGCTACGAGCAGTACTTC.

Concerning this clonotype itself: The germline gene is not matched at one end of the junction; a read error may be the cause. The chain carries TRBV12-3 or TRBV12-4 and TRBJ2-7; TRBD1 might be the D (6 bases). CDR3 length: 14 residues. For the CDR3, the DNA is TGTGCTAGCAGGGCCCAACAGGGAAACTACGAGCAGTACTTC. Translating it yields CASRAQQGNYEQYF.

This clonotype has a handful of counts. Given a much more abundant clone one base away, this may be a read error. The chain couples TRBV6-5 to TRBJ2-2, with D perhaps matching TRBD1 (5 bases). The CDR3 extends over 13 amino acids. With 2 bases removed from V and 7 bases from J, the gap between germline ends came to 8 bases. Germline CDR1 reads MNHEY; CDR2 reads SVGAGI. This CDR3 reads CASSYQDIGELFF. CDR3 bases: TGTGCCAGCAGTTACCAGGACATCGGGGAGCTGTTTTTT.

Of note for this clonotype: An end of the junction does not agree with germline; a read error may underlie this. The chain joins TRBV10-3 to TRBJ2-7; no clear D gene. In germline, CDR1 is ENHRY, CDR2 SYGVKD. This CDR3 contains 13 residues. CDR3 sequence reads: CAISDPQSYEQSF. DNA for the CDR3: TGTGCCATCAGTGATCCACAGAGCTACGAGCAGTCCTTC.

Turning to this clonotype: At one of its ends the junction is not consistent with the germline gene, which may arise from a read error. This chain links TRBV11-2 with TRBJ2-1, with D possibly being TRBD2 (6 bases). The V gene's germline CDR1 is SGHAT and CDR2 FQNNGV. The CDR3 has 16 amino acids. The CDR3 coding sequence is TGTACCAGCAGCATGGCTGTGGGGGGATACTACAATGAGCAATTCTTC. Translated, it gives CTSSMAVGGYYNEQFF.

This clonotype was recorded many times. The chain recombines TRBV6-1 with TRBJ2-7; the D is unclear. In germline, CDR1 is MNHNS, CDR2 SASEGT. There are 16 residues in the CDR3. V was clipped by 1 base and J by 1 base, with 14 bases between them. This CDR3 reads CASSEDGHWASYEQYF. The CDR3 region has the DNA TGTGCCAGCAGTGAAGATGGGCACTGGGCATCCTACGAGCAGTACTTC.

The chain carries TRBV29-1 and TRBJ2-3; D is perhaps TRBD1 (6 bases). V dropped 1 base and J dropped 3 bases, with 8 bases sitting between them. CDR3 length: 13 residues. From germline, CDR1 is SQVTM and CDR2 ANQGSEA. CDR3 nucleotides: TGCAGCGTTGAAGCGACAGGTACAGATACGCAGTATTTT. Translation: CSVEATGTDTQYF.

As regards this clonotype: One base away lies a much larger clone, so this may be a sequencing read error. The J gene is TRBJ2-1, the V gene TRBV6-2 or TRBV6-3; TRBD1 matches 7 bases. The CDR3 runs to 13 residues. Germline assignment: CDR1 MNHEY and CDR2 SVGEGT. The CDR3 sequence: CATMGDSYNKQFF. CDR3 in DNA: TGTGCCACCATGGGGGACAGCTACAATAAGCAGTTCTTC.

On this clonotype itself: The junction departs from the called germline gene at one end, perhaps through a read error. V usage is TRBV29-1 and J usage is TRBJ2-1; no definite D call. Germline-derived CDR1 and CDR2 are SQVTM and ANQGSEA. This CDR3 region has 14 residues. This CDR3 is CSVMDSPPYNEQFF. The CDR3 DNA follows: TGCAGCGTTATGGATAGCCCCCCCTACAATGAGCAATTCTTC.

With regard to this clonotype: Because it lacks the conserved phenylalanine or tryptophan at the end, this CDR3 is likely a read error. The rearrangement links TRBV12-3 or TRBV12-4 to TRBJ2-2; 11 nucleotides match TRBD2. J was trimmed by 6 bases and V by 5 bases; bases with no gene match: 8. The CDR3 loop spans 16 amino acids. CDR3 sequence reads: CASSLRLAGSPGELFS. The CDR3 DNA sequence: TGTGCCAGCAGTCTACGACTAGCGGGGTCCCCCGGGGAGCTGTTTTCG.

About this clonotype: This could be a read error, since a much larger clone is one nucleotide away. The rearrangement uses TRBV5-1 and TRBJ2-7; no definite D call. The CDR3 contains 15 residues. From germline, CDR1 is SGHRS and CDR2 YFSETQ. The chain's CDR3 is CVSSLGSGPNAEQYF. The DNA for the CDR3 is TGCGTCAGCAGCTTGGGATCTGGACCAAACGCCGAGCAGTACTTC.

This clonotype was detected a few times. A much larger clonotype is one base distant, so this may be a read error. The chain carries TRBV7-9 and TRBJ2-7; D unresolved. Germline V lookup: CDR1 SEHNR, CDR2 FQNEAQ (reference sequence). CDR3 length: 12 residues. In DNA, the CDR3 is TGTGTCAGCAGCCTTCGTGGATACGAGCAGTACTTC. Translation: CVSSLRGYEQYF.

Notes on this clonotype: At one end, the junction sequence differs from germline, possibly due to a read error. The genes are TRBV4-1 and TRBJ2-7, with 8 positions matching TRBD2. Germline loops: CDR1 MGHRA, CDR2 YSYEKL. The CDR3 contains 15 residues. The CDR3 loop is CASSQEPAGVYEQYF. For the CDR3, the DNA is TGCGCCAGCAGCCAAGAACCAGCGGGAGTATACGAGCAGTATTTC.

This clonotype has a handful of counts. This rearrangement joins TRBV11-2 to TRBJ2-5; 10 bases map to TRBD2. The germline V gene encodes CDR1 SGHAT and CDR2 FQNNGV. V lost 4 bases to trimming and J lost 6 bases; unmatched junction nucleotides: 5. CDR3 size: 14 residues. This chain's CDR3 is CASSSASGSKTQYF. The CDR3 bases are TGTGCCAGCAGCTCAGCTAGCGGGAGTAAGACCCAGTACTTC.

A note on this clonotype: The final CDR3 position lacks the conserved phenylalanine or tryptophan, pointing to a likely read error. J is TRBJ2-3 and V is TRBV30, with 9 nucleotides matching TRBD2. CDR1 and CDR2 from the germline V gene are GTSNPN and SVGIG (reference sequence). The CDR3 is 14 amino acids. V shed 1 base and J 4 bases; nucleotides not matched to a gene: 3. The CDR3 here is CAWSGAGGADTQYL. The CDR3 coding sequence is TGTGCCTGGAGTGGGGCGGGGGGGGCAGATACGCAGTATCTT.

The chain couples TRBV7-3 to TRBJ2-1; perhaps TRBD1 as D (6 bases). V lost 5 bases to trimming and J lost 4 bases, with 9 bases between them. The V gene's germline CDR1 is SGHTA and CDR2 FQGTGA. CDR3 length: 13 amino acids. CDR3 coding DNA: TGTGCCAGCAGCGAGGACAGTTACAATGAGCAGTTCTTC. This codes for CASSEDSYNEQFF.